The present T cell receptor (beta chain) was sequenced within a study of blood T cells in healthy people across ages. Study background: Capture via template switching afforded approximately one barcoded beta molecule per two T cells.

Germline V gene lookup returns CDR1 LNHNV and CDR2 YYDKDF (reference sequence). CDR3 size: 14 residues. The V end lost 4 bases, the J end lost 9 bases, and 16 bases lay between the germline ends. Study observations and caveats: Shifts in expanded clonotypes may have been confounded by donor CMV status, which was unknown. With unsorted PBMCs, a conclusive comparison of naive versus antigen-experienced cells was not possible.

In this sample, this clonotype turned up a few times. The antigen remains unidentified. Through a sample-barcoded 5' primer and a J-beta primer mix, a second PCR was run for roughly 7 to 11 cycles. Each cDNA molecule, via a template-switch adaptor with 12 random nucleotides, was tagged. TCRdb re-called the 5' RACE reads with MiXCR, one entry per CDR3 protein. The profile shows about 970,000 distinct CDR3 sequences, roughly half of them singletons. The sequenced sample was blood. The TCR sequence derives from a woman aged 60-75 years in good health. J is TRBJ2-1 and V is TRBV15; TRBD2 is a possible D gene (5 bases). As DNA, the CDR3 is TGTGCCACCAGCATCCTTAGCGTTGGGGTTGAGCAGTTCTTC. Protein sequence: CATSILSVGVEQFF.